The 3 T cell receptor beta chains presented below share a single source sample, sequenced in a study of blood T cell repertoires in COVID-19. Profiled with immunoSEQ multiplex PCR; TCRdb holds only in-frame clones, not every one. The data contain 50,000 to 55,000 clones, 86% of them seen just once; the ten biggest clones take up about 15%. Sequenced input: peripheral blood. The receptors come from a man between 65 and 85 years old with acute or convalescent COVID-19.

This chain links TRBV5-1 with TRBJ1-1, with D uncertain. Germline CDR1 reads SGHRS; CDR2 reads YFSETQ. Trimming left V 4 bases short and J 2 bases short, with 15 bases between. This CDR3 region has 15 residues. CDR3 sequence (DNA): TGCGCCAGCAGCCCCCGTGGAGGCCAAAACACTGAAGCTTTCTTT. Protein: CASSPRGGQNTEAFF.

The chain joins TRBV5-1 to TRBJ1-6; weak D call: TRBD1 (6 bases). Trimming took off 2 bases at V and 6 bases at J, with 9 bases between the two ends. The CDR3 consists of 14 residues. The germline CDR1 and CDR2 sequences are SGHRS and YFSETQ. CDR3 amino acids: CASSFQGTNSPLHF. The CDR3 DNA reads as TGCGCCAGCAGCTTTCAGGGGACTAATTCACCCCTCCACTTT.

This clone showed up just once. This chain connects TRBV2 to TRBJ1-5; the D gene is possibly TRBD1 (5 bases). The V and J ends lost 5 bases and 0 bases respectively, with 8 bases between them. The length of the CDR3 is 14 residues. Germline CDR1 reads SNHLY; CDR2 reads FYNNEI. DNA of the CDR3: TGTGCCAGCAGTCGACAGAGTAGCAATCAGCCCCAGCATTTT. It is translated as CASSRQSSNQPQHF. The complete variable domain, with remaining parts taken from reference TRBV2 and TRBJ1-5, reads EPEVTQTPSHQVTQMGQEVILRCVPISNHLYFYWYRQILGQKVEFLVSFYNNEISEKSEIFDDQFSVERPDGSNFTLKIRSTKLEDSAMYFCASSRQSSNQPQHFGDGTRLSIL.